The 9 T cell receptor beta chains below were found in one sample sequenced in a study of blood T cell repertoires in COVID-19. Data came from immunoSEQ multiplex PCR; TCRdb stores just in-frame clones and leaves some out. The data contain 120,000 to 150,000 clones, 65% to 85% of them singletons. The sequencing sample was made of peripheral blood. Receptors were obtained from a man in his sixties with active or convalescent COVID-19.

The V call is TRBV30, the J call TRBJ2-2; perhaps TRBD2 as D (6 bases). The ends were cut back, 3 bases at V and 7 bases at J, with 12 bases in the middle. This CDR3 is 13 amino acids long. Germline assignment: CDR1 GTSNPN and CDR2 SVGIG (reference sequence). As DNA, the CDR3 is TGTGCCTGGAGGCGGGGCCGAGGCGGGGAGCTGTTTTTT. It yields the protein CAWRRGRGGELFF.

The chain couples TRBV3-1 (or the pseudogene TRBV3-2) to TRBJ1-2; D is perhaps TRBD1 (5 bases). Between the trimmed V and J ends, which lost 0 bases and 2 bases, there was a span of 7 bases. Looked up from germline, CDR1 is LGHDT and CDR2 is YNNKEL (reference sequence). CDR3 length: 14 amino acids. The CDR3 reads CASSQDGGNYGYTF. CDR3 bases: TGTGCCAGCAGCCAAGATGGGGGGAACTATGGCTACACCTTC.

The CDR3: CASSGGGGLASNTEAFF. In DNA form, the CDR3 reads TGTGCCAGCAGTGGAGGGGGGGGCCTGGCATCGAACACTGAAGCTTTCTTT. V usage is TRBV2 and J usage is TRBJ1-1, with a possible D match to TRBD1 (6 bases). The V gene lost 4 bases and the J gene lost 1 base, with 19 bases spanning the gap. The CDR3 length is 17 residues. Germline V lookup: CDR1 SNHLY, CDR2 FYNNEI.

The gene calls are TRBV24-1 and TRBJ2-1, with unresolved D. The V end lost 2 bases, the J end lost 8 bases, and 18 bases lay between the germline ends. Germline values: CDR1 KGHDR, CDR2 SFDVKD. The CDR3 sequence is 16 residues long. This CDR3 is CATSDSKQAEPHEQFF. In DNA, the CDR3 is TGTGCCACCAGTGATTCCAAGCAAGCCGAGCCCCATGAGCAGTTCTTC.

The chain combines TRBV7-2 with TRBJ1-5, with D perhaps matching TRBD1 (6 bases). The CDR3 is 15 residues long. V was trimmed by 1 base and J by 4 bases, leaving 11 bases between them. Germline V gene lookup returns CDR1 SGHTA and CDR2 FQGNSA. The CDR3 coding sequence is TGTGCCAGCAGCTTAGGGGTAGGGGGTAATCAGCCCCAGCATTTT. Protein: CASSLGVGGNQPQHF.

This chain links TRBV6-5 with TRBJ2-7; 8 bases match TRBD1. V shed 4 bases, J shed 1 base, and the junction held 9 bases outside the gene matches. The CDR3 loop spans 16 amino acids. CDR1 MNHEY and CDR2 SVGAGI come from the germline V gene. CDR3 loop: CASSSQGQGASYEQYF. For the CDR3, the DNA is TGTGCCAGCAGTTCTCAAGGCCAGGGGGCTTCCTACGAGCAGTACTTC.

The chain uses TRBV18 and TRBJ2-5; 16 nucleotides align to TRBD2. Looked up from germline, CDR1 is KGHSH and CDR2 is LQKENI. The CDR3 has 18 residues. The V segment lost 3 bases and the J segment 0 bases; nucleotides outside the gene matches: 4. The CDR3 is CASSPGTSGRGNQETQYF. In DNA, the CDR3 is TGTGCCAGCTCACCTGGGACTAGCGGGAGGGGAAACCAAGAGACCCAGTACTTC.

This clone was counted a few times. The V gene is TRBV7-8, the J gene TRBJ1-6, with D possibly being TRBD1 (5 bases). Trimming took off 1 base at V and 10 bases at J, with 17 bases between the two ends. Germline V CDR1 and CDR2: SGHVS, FQNEAQ. This CDR3 contains 16 residues. The CDR3 protein is CASSLGEAGRRSPLHF. The CDR3 coding sequence is TGTGCCAGCAGCTTAGGGGAGGCAGGGCGTAGGTCACCCCTCCACTTT.

The J gene is TRBJ2-3, the V gene TRBV5-6; 9 nucleotides match TRBD2. The CDR3 covers 16 residues. The V gene end was trimmed by 0 bases and the J gene end by 7 bases; junction bases not matched to a gene: 9. Germline CDR1 is SGHDT and CDR2 is YYEEEE. CDR3 bases: TGTGCCAGCAGCTTGGCGGGGGATAGCGGGAGTAATACGCAGTATTTT. Translated, it gives CASSLAGDSGSNTQYF.